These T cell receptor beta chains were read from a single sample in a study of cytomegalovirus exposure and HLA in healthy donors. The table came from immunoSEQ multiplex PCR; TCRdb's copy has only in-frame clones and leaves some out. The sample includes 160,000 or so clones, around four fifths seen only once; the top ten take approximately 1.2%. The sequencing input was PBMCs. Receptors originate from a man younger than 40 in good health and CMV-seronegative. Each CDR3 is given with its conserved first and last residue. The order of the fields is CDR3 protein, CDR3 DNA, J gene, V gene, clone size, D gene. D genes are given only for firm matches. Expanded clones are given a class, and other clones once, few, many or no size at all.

CASSLPGGLGETQYF | TGTGCCAGCAGCTTACCGGGGGGATTAGGGGAGACCCAGTACTTC | TRBJ2-5 | TRBV7-2 | . | TRBD2
CASSQSGSASYEQYF | TGTGCCAGCAGCCAATCCGGTAGCGCCTCCTACGAGCAGTACTTC | TRBJ2-7 | TRBV4-2 | . | .
CASSPGTGGSGIQYF | TGTGCCAGCAGTCCCGGGACAGGGGGATCGGGCATTCAGTACTTC | TRBJ2-4 | TRBV5-4 | . | TRBD1
CASSSKTVSNTEAFF | TGTGCCAGCAGTTCCAAAACAGTATCCAACACTGAAGCTTTCTTT | TRBJ1-1 | TRBV6-5 | . | .
CASSQGYGTLQYF | TGCGCCAGCAGCCAAGGATACGGGACTCTGCAGTACTTC | TRBJ2-7 | TRBV4-3 | once | .
CASGRQGTEQYF | TGTGCCAGCGGAAGACAGGGGACCGAGCAGTACTTC | TRBJ2-7 | TRBV2 | . | TRBD1
CASSWGRGSTGELFF | TGTGCCAGCAGCTGGGGGAGGGGTAGCACCGGGGAGCTGTTTTTT | TRBJ2-2 | TRBV5-4 | . | TRBD2
CASSLRPSPSTDTQYF | TGTGCCAGCAGCTTACGGCCTAGCCCTAGCACAGATACGCAGTATTTT | TRBJ2-3 | TRBV7-3 | once | .
CASSSRLAGGPSNEQFF | TGCGCCAGCAGCTCCCGACTAGCGGGGGGCCCCAGCAATGAGCAGTTCTTC | TRBJ2-1 | TRBV5-1 | . | TRBD2
CASKGSRQWIMNTEAFF | TGTGCCAGCAAAGGTAGTAGACAATGGATCATGAACACTGAAGCTTTCTTT | TRBJ1-1 | TRBV2 | . | .